Below, 15 T cell receptor beta chains from the same sample are listed, as sequenced in a study of cytomegalovirus exposure and HLA in healthy donors. Both 60 Vbeta primers and 13 Jbeta primers went into the PCR. Produced via immunoSEQ multiplex PCR; TCRdb's table is partial and in-frame only. The data show about 92,000 clones, with around four fifths seen just once and less than 9.5% held by the top ten. Sample: PBMCs. These receptors came from a man between 45 and 60 years old in good health and CMV-seropositive.

The genes are TRBV6-5 and TRBJ1-2, with TRBD1 identical over 7 bases. From germline, CDR1 is MNHEY and CDR2 SVGAGI. The CDR3 runs to 14 residues. Trimming at V came to 6 bases and at J to 0 bases, leaving 4 bases not matched to a gene. The CDR3 loop reads CASRPGTANYGYTF. In DNA form, the CDR3 reads TGTGCCAGCAGGCCCGGGACAGCTAACTATGGCTACACCTTC.

The V gene is TRBV5-1, the J gene TRBJ2-7; 8 positions agree with TRBD2. Germline lookup yields CDR1 SGHRS and CDR2 YFSETQ. The CDR3 length is 16 residues. Losses at the gene ends were 3 bases for V and 3 bases for J; bases not matched to a gene: 11. This CDR3 reads CASSYTKPGLVYEQYF. DNA for the CDR3: TGCGCCAGCAGCTATACTAAGCCGGGACTAGTCTACGAGCAGTACTTC.

The J gene is TRBJ2-6, the V gene TRBV7-2; 10 positions agree with TRBD1. With V trimmed by 6 bases and J by 0 bases, 8 bases remained unmatched. Germline CDR1 and CDR2: SGHTA and FQGNSA. This CDR3 is 18 amino acids long. The CDR3 DNA is TGTGCCAGCAGACCCGGACAGGGGGTATTCTCTGGGGCCAACGTCCTGACTTTC. This encodes CASRPGQGVFSGANVLTF.

The rearrangement joins TRBV21-1 to TRBJ1-1; the table assigns TRBD1, which was not confirmed against the DNA. TRBV21-1 is deemed a pseudogene. The CDR3 consists of 15 residues. The CDR3 protein is CASSKGQGTNTEAFF. The DNA of the CDR3 is TGTGCCAGCAGCAAAGGACAGGGGACGAACACTGAAGCTTTCTTT.

J is TRBJ2-6 and V is TRBV5-1; possibly TRBD2 for D (6 bases). V lost 0 bases, J lost 4 bases, and 11 bases lay in between. CDR3 length: 16 amino acids. Looked up from germline, CDR1 is SGHRS and CDR2 is YFSETQ. CDR3: CASSLVAGRGANVLTF. As DNA, the CDR3 is TGCGCCAGCAGCTTGGTTGCAGGGAGGGGGGCCAACGTCCTGACTTTC.

With regard to this clone: One end of the junction does not line up with germline, which may come from a read error. This chain joins TRBV7-9 and TRBJ1-1, with 7 bases matching TRBD1. Per the germline V gene, CDR1 is SEHNR and CDR2 is FQNEAQ (reference sequence). There are 12 residues in the CDR3. The CDR3 coding sequence is TGTTCCAGCAGCCCGACAGGGCCTGAAGCTTTCTTT. Protein sequence: CSSSPTGPEAFF.

The CDR3 nucleotides read TGTGCCATCAGAGGCAGGGCGGAGACCCAGTACTTC. Translated, it gives CAIRGRAETQYF. The chain has TRBV10-3 and TRBJ2-5; TRBD1 might be the D (5 bases). The germline gives CDR1 ENHRY, CDR2 SYGVKD. This CDR3 has 12 residues. V lost 6 bases to trimming and J lost 5 bases, with 10 bases between them.

The V call is TRBV18, the J call TRBJ2-7, with 9 positions matching TRBD1. Germline values: CDR1 KGHSH, CDR2 LQKENI. The V gene end was trimmed by 5 bases and the J gene end by 4 bases; junction bases not matched to a gene: 6. The CDR3 is made up of 14 amino acids. The CDR3, as DNA: TGTGCCAGCTCATCACAGGGGGCTCTGTACGAGCAGTACTTC. It is translated as CASSSQGALYEQYF.

The CDR3 nucleotides read TGTGCCAGCAGTACCCCCAACATATATGGCTACACCTTC. This sequence encodes CASSTPNIYGYTF. This sequence joins TRBV28 and TRBJ1-2; the D is unclear. The CDR3 runs 13 residues. V was shortened by 5 bases and J by 5 bases, with 12 bases between the two germline ends. Germline CDR1 is MDHEN and CDR2 is SYDVKM.

This chain uses TRBV7-9 with TRBJ1-2; 10 positions agree with TRBD1. Trimming removed 4 bases from V and 3 bases from J; junction bases left unmatched: 11. CDR3 size: 17 residues. The germline gives CDR1 SEHNR, CDR2 FQNEAQ (reference sequence). The CDR3 DNA sequence: TGTGCCAGCAGCTGGGGAGGGACAGGGGTTTCGGACTATGGCTACACCTTC. It codes for CASSWGGTGVSDYGYTF.

A word on this clone: Compared with germline, one end of the junction differs, possibly owing to a read error. J is TRBJ1-2 and V is TRBV27, with TRBD1 identical over 9 bases. This CDR3 is 17 amino acids long. Germline lookup yields CDR1 MNHEY and CDR2 SMNVEV (reference sequence). CDR3 nucleotides: TGTGCCAGCAGTTTCCTGGGACAGGGACGGGGGTCGTATGGCTACCCCTTC. Protein product: CASSFLGQGRGSYGYPF.

The chain links TRBV2 to TRBJ2-2; 8 bases are a match to TRBD2. CDR3 length equals 15 residues. Germline CDR1 is SNHLY and CDR2 is FYNNEI. The trim removed 5 bases at V and 6 bases at J, leaving 8 bases unmatched. The CDR3 loop is CASSPPGLDPGELFF. The CDR3 DNA is TGTGCCAGCAGTCCACCGGGACTAGATCCCGGGGAGCTGTTTTTT.

The chain uses TRBV10-3 and TRBJ1-1; D is ambiguous. This CDR3 is 15 amino acids long. Germline-derived CDR1 and CDR2 are ENHRY and SYGVKD. Deletions cut 0 bases from V and 4 bases from J, with 12 bases between. For the CDR3, the DNA is TGTGCCATCAGTGAGTCGCGGGATACGGGCACTGAAGCTTTCTTT. It specifies CAISESRDTGTEAFF.

In DNA form, the CDR3 reads TGTGCCAGCAGCCCGGAGCCAAGGGGATCCCTCTCTGGGGCCAACGTCCTGACTTTC. Translating it yields CASSPEPRGSLSGANVLTF. The rearrangement joins TRBV7-6 to TRBJ2-6; D is possibly TRBD1 (5 bases). The germline gives CDR1 SGHVS, CDR2 FNYEAQ. Trimming cost V 5 bases and J 0 bases, with 20 bases left between them. CDR3 length: 19 residues.

The gene calls are TRBV5-4 and TRBJ1-2; D perhaps matches TRBD1 (6 bases). V lost 0 bases and J 6 bases, leaving 15 bases between the germline ends. This CDR3 is built from 15 residues. Germline V gene data show CDR1 as SGHNT and CDR2 as YYREEE (reference sequence). The CDR3 loop is CASSLALGGANGYTF. The CDR3 DNA sequence: TGTGCCAGCAGCTTGGCCCTTGGGGGGGCGAATGGCTACACCTTC. Based on the CDR3 plus reference TRBV5-4 and TRBJ1-2, the full variable domain is ETGVTQSPTHLIKTRGQQVTLRCSSQSGHNTVSWYQQALGQGPQFIFQYYREEENGRGNFPPRFSGLQFPNYSSELNVNALELDDSALYLCASSLALGGANGYTFGSGTRLTVV.